The rows below give T cell receptor beta chains drawn from one sample of a study of shared clonotypes between healthy human individuals. The repertoire was sequenced with immunoSEQ multiplex PCR; TCRdb's copy has only in-frame clones and lacks some. The sample comprises 2 million to 3 million clones, more than 85% of which are singletons, and approximately 0.35% rests with the top ten. Sequencing was done on a sample of naive CD4+ T cells from PBMCs. These receptors were collected from a young man in good health. Some clones in this sample may be carry-over from other donors' samples. The CDR3 runs from the conserved cysteine through the conserved F or W. D genes are given only for firm matches. Clone size appears in some rows only: once, few, many, or a class for an expanded clone.

d_call clone_size j_call v_call cdr3_aa cdr3_nt
. . TRBJ2-7 TRBV11-2 CASSSSGFRVDQYF TGTGCCAGCAGCTCCTCCGGGTTCAGAGTGGATCAGTACTTC
. . TRBJ2-2 TRBV14 CASSQGGTSTGELFF TGTGCCAGCAGCCAAGGGGGGACAAGCACCGGGGAGCTGTTTTTT
TRBD1 . TRBJ2-7 TRBV28 CASTPTGGLSYEQYF TGTGCCAGCACCCCAACAGGGGGCCTCTCCTACGAGCAGTACTTC
. . TRBJ1-3 TRBV27 CASSLSVLSGNTIYF TGTGCCAGCAGTTTATCGGTCCTCTCTGGAAACACCATATATTTT
. . TRBJ1-4 TRBV15 CATSRGSNNEKLFF TGTGCCACCAGCAGAGGATCTAATAATGAAAAACTGTTTTTT
TRBD1 . TRBJ1-2 TRBV7-9 CASSSQGGRNYGYTF TGTGCCAGCAGCTCCCAGGGGGGCCGGAACTATGGCTACACCTTC
. . TRBJ2-7 TRBV10-2 CASSEPSALGEQYF TGCGCCAGCAGTGAGCCATCCGCTCTGGGCGAGCAGTACTTC
. . TRBJ2-3 TRBV2 CASSGQTLDTQYF TGTGCCAGCAGTGGGCAGACTCTAGATACGCAGTATTTT
TRBD1 once TRBJ1-2 TRBV5-5 CASSLIWDRAYGYTF TGTGCCAGCAGCTTGATCTGGGACAGGGCCTATGGCTACACCTTC
. . TRBJ2-2 TRBV5-1 CASSLYYTGELFF TGCGCCAGCAGCTTATACTACACCGGGGAGCTGTTTTTT
TRBD1 few TRBJ1-2 TRBV7-3 CASSQGQSYGYTF TGTGCCAGCAGCCAGGGACAGAGCTATGGCTACACCTTC
. . TRBJ2-7 TRBV28 CASSLNRGLAEQYF TGTGCCAGCAGTTTAAATCGGGGATTAGCCGAGCAGTACTTC
TRBD2 . TRBJ2-3 TRBV18 CASSSPGTSGQGDTQYF TGTGCCAGCTCATCACCCGGGACTAGCGGCCAAGGAGATACGCAGTATTTT
. . TRBJ2-3 TRBV19 CASTPTGRATDTQYF TGTGCCAGTACTCCCACGGGTAGGGCGACAGATACGCAGTATTTT
. . TRBJ2-1 TRBV18 CASWGGVREQFF TGTGCCAGCTGGGGAGGAGTGCGGGAGCAGTTCTTC
. . TRBJ2-7 TRBV5-1 CASSWRFDTYEQYF TGCGCCAGCAGCTGGAGGTTCGATACCTACGAGCAGTACTTC
. . TRBJ2-2 TRBV28 CASSTRGGSGELFF TGTGCCAGCAGTACCCGCGGGGGCTCCGGGGAGCTGTTTTTT
TRBD2 . TRBJ2-7 TRBV6-5 CASRPGLAGRNEQYF TGTGCCAGCAGACCCGGACTAGCGGGACGGAACGAGCAGTACTTC
. . TRBJ2-5 TRBV5-1 CASSRGVQGQETQYF TGCGCCAGCAGCCGTGGGGTTCAGGGACAAGAGACCCAGTACTTC
. . TRBJ2-1 TRBV27 CASSLYAGPGDNEQFF TGTGCCAGCAGTTTATACGCGGGCCCGGGAGACAATGAGCAGTTCTTC
TRBD2 . TRBJ2-3 TRBV29-1 CSLAGGPTDTQYF TGCAGTCTAGCGGGAGGGCCCACAGATACGCAGTATTTT
. once TRBJ1-1 TRBV30 CAAPNRNTEAFF TGTGCCGCCCCAAACAGGAACACTGAAGCTTTCTTT
. . TRBJ1-1 TRBV18 CASSPGAMNTEAFF TGTGCCAGCTCACCGGGCGCTATGAACACTGAAGCTTTCTTT
TRBD1 . TRBJ1-2 TRBV30 CAWRDRGNYGYTF TGTGCCTGGAGGGACAGGGGAAACTATGGCTACACCTTC
. . TRBJ2-5 TRBV2 CASRGWGETQYF TGTGCCAGCAGGGGGTGGGGAGAGACCCAGTACTTC
. . TRBJ2-3 TRBV10-1 CASSGISSDTQYF TGCGCCAGCAGCGGGATTTCGTCAGATACGCAGTATTTT
TRBD1 . TRBJ2-5 TRBV19 CASSISGQGSTQYF TGTGCCAGTAGTATATCGGGACAGGGGAGTACCCAGTACTTC
. . TRBJ2-7 TRBV5-1 CASSARGAEQYF TGCGCCAGCAGCGCCAGGGGAGCCGAGCAGTACTTC
TRBD2 . TRBJ2-1 TRBV28 CATLAGVYNEQFF TGTGCCACACTAGCGGGGGTCTACAATGAGCAGTTCTTC
TRBD1 . TRBJ1-1 TRBV5-1 CASSRGQQINTEAFF TGCGCCAGCAGCCGGGGACAGCAAATAAACACTGAAGCTTTCTTT
TRBD2 . TRBJ2-7 TRBV5-4 CASSLRTSVSYEQYF TGTGCCAGCAGCCTCCGGACTAGCGTGTCCTACGAGCAGTACTTC
TRBD1 . TRBJ1-1 TRBV29-1 CSVLGQGAPNTEAFF TGCAGTGTACTGGGACAGGGGGCTCCGAACACTGAAGCTTTCTTT
. . TRBJ2-1 TRBV29-1 CSGLDQQGGSQFF TGCAGCGGCCTTGATCAACAGGGCGGCTCGCAGTTCTTC
TRBD1 . TRBJ2-7 TRBV2 CASRPGTGYHEQYF TGTGCCAGCAGGCCCGGGACAGGGTACCACGAGCAGTACTTC
. . TRBJ2-7 TRBV19 CASSIGGGVQEQYF TGTGCCAGTAGTATAGGTGGGGGAGTCCAGGAGCAGTACTTC
. . TRBJ2-1 TRBV4-2 CASSQGEGAYNEQFF TGTGCCAGCAGCCAAGGGGAGGGGGCGTACAATGAGCAGTTCTTC
. few TRBJ1-5 TRBV29-1 CSVVAGHSNQPQHF TGCAGCGTTGTGGCAGGGCATAGCAATCAGCCCCAGCATTTT
. . TRBJ2-7 TRBV25-1 CASSDRQGSYEQYF TGTGCCAGCAGTGATCGGCAGGGCTCCTACGAGCAGTACTTC
TRBD1 once TRBJ2-7 TRBV2 CASTLNRGPRYEQYF TGTGCCAGCACTCTTAACAGGGGGCCTCGCTACGAGCAGTACTTC
TRBD1 few TRBJ1-1 TRBV4-2 CASSPTGGTEAFF TGTGCCAGCAGCCCGACAGGGGGCACTGAAGCTTTCTTT
TRBD1 . TRBJ2-3 TRBV2 CASSRDRDADTQYF TGTGCCAGCAGTAGGGACAGGGATGCAGATACGCAGTATTTT
TRBD1 . TRBJ1-5 TRBV4-3 CASSQAPPGQGLYSNQPQHF TGCGCCAGCAGCCAAGCCCCCCCGGGACAGGGGCTTTATAGCAATCAGCCCCAGCATTTT
. . TRBJ1-2 TRBV4-2 CASSQESTSGKANYGYTF TGTGCCAGCAGCCAGGAATCGACATCGGGGAAGGCGAACTATGGCTACACCTTC
TRBD1 few TRBJ2-7 TRBV6-6 CASGYSTGNEQYF TGTGCCAGCGGTTATTCGACAGGGAACGAGCAGTACTTC
. . TRBJ2-3 TRBV5-1 CASRLFNPTDTQYF TGCGCCAGCAGACTCTTCAACCCCACAGATACGCAGTATTTT
. . TRBJ1-5 TRBV9 CASSSDDIHQPQHF TGTGCCAGCAGCTCGGATGACATACATCAGCCCCAGCATTTT
. . TRBJ2-6 TRBV6-1 CASSESPRANVLTF TGTGCCAGCAGTGAGTCCCCCAGAGCCAACGTCCTGACTTTC